This is a list of T cell receptor beta chains from one sample in a study of spatial heterogeneity in lung cancer. Via MiXCR, TCRdb re-called the 5' RACE reads, giving one row per CDR3 protein. The data show tens of thousands of distinct CDR3 sequences, 5.2% seen once. The sample here was PBMCs, taken at surgery. The receptors were gathered from a female donor with early-stage non-small cell lung cancer. Each CDR3 is given with its conserved first and last residue. The D gene is left open where the match is weak. The size of a clone is reported for some rows only, either as once, few or many, or as a class for expanded clones.

d_call	v_call	clone_size	j_call	cdr3_nt	cdr3_aa
-	TRBV7-2	few	TRBJ2-1	TGTGCCAGCACCCAATATTTCCTGGGTGAGCAGTTCTTC	CASTQYFLGEQFF
TRBD1	TRBV6-5	many	TRBJ1-5	TGTGCCAGCAGTGACAGGGCGGCCCAGCCCCAGCATTTT	CASSDRAAQPQHF
-	TRBV12-3/TRBV12-4	few	TRBJ2-1	TGTGCCAGCAGGGTTACAAATGAGCAGTTCTTC	CASRVTNEQFF
TRBD1	TRBV29-1	many	TRBJ1-1	TGCAGCGCGATGGGACAGGGTAGGACTGAAGCTTTCTTT	CSAMGQGRTEAFF
TRBD1	TRBV5-6	many	TRBJ2-3	TGTGCCAGCAGCTTTTGGGACAGACGCACAGATACGCAGTATTTT	CASSFWDRRTDTQYF
-	TRBV20-1	-	TRBJ2-3	TGCAGTGCGGTGATTTGGCCAGATACGCAGTATTTT	CSAVIWPDTQYF
-	TRBV6-6	many	TRBJ2-7	TGTGCCAGCAGTATGCAGGGGTCCTACGAGCAGTACTTC	CASSMQGSYEQYF
-	TRBV4-2	many	TRBJ2-1	TGTGCCAGCAGCCAGAGGGTGGATGAGCAGTTCTTC	CASSQRVDEQFF
TRBD1	TRBV2	many	TRBJ2-1	TGTGCCACTGGACAGGGGATCTACAATGAGCAGTTCTTC	CATGQGIYNEQFF
TRBD2	TRBV4-1	few	TRBJ2-3	TGCGCCAGCAGGACTAGCGGGGGAGATACGCAGTATTTT	CASRTSGGDTQYF
-	TRBV10-3	many	TRBJ2-1	TGTGCCATCAGTGAGTCGGTAGCCAGTGAGCAGTTCTTC	CAISESVASEQFF
-	TRBV20-1	many	TRBJ2-3	TGCAGTGCTATTAACCCTTTAGGCACAGATACGCAGTATTTT	CSAINPLGTDTQYF
-	TRBV13	many	TRBJ2-2	TGTGCCAGCAGCTTACCGCTTCGTACCGGGGAGCTGTTTTTT	CASSLPLRTGELFF
TRBD2	TRBV5-1	many	TRBJ2-1	TGCGCCAGCAGCGCCACTAGCGGGAACAATGAGCAGTTCTTC	CASSATSGNNEQFF
-	TRBV3-1	-	TRBJ2-5	TGTGCCAGCAGCCAAGATCGGCTACCTGGGGAGACCCAGTACTTC	CASSQDRLPGETQYF
-	TRBV28	many	TRBJ2-1	TGTGCCAGCAGTTTCCACAGCTCGAGCGGCAATGAGCAGTTCTTC	CASSFHSSSGNEQFF
TRBD1	TRBV5-1	many	TRBJ2-3	TGCGCCAGCAGCAGGGGACAGGGGACAGATACGCAGTATTTT	CASSRGQGTDTQYF
TRBD1	TRBV12-3/TRBV12-4	few	TRBJ2-5	TGTGCCAGCAGTTTATGGGACAGGGTAGAGACCCAGTACTTC	CASSLWDRVETQYF
-	TRBV15	many	TRBJ2-4	TGTGCCACCAGCAGAGACAGGGGTGCGAACATTCAGTACTTC	CATSRDRGANIQYF
-	TRBV14	-	TRBJ1-6	TGTGCCAGCAGCCAAGACCGGCAGGACTATAATTCACCCCTCCACTTT	CASSQDRQDYNSPLHF
-	TRBV5-1	many	TRBJ2-3	TGCGCCAGCAGCCCGGGACTGTCTAGCACAGATACGCAGTATTTT	CASSPGLSSTDTQYF
TRBD2	TRBV7-9	many	TRBJ2-3	TGTGCCAGCAGCTTACTCAGCGCGGGGGGGAGGACAGATACGCAGTATTTT	CASSLLSAGGRTDTQYF
-	TRBV14	few	TRBJ1-3	TGTGCCAGCAGCCCGGACCGTATCTCTGGAAACACCATATATTTT	CASSPDRISGNTIYF
-	TRBV3-1	many	TRBJ2-5	TGTGCCAGCAGCCAAGGAGAGGGGGTACAAGAGACCCAGTACTTC	CASSQGEGVQETQYF
TRBD2	TRBV24-1	few	TRBJ2-2	TGTGCCACCAGTGAGAGCGGGGCCCGACCCGGGGAGCTGTTTTTT	CATSESGARPGELFF
-	TRBV7-9	few	TRBJ2-7	TGTGCCAGCAGCTCTACGGGCTACGAGCAGTACTTC	CASSSTGYEQYF
-	TRBV11-2	many	TRBJ1-4	TGTGCCAGCAGCCCGCCGGTGACTGAAAAACTGTTTTTT	CASSPPVTEKLFF
TRBD1	TRBV30	-	TRBJ2-3	TGTGCCTGGAGTAGGGACAGGCTAAGCACAGATACGCAGTATTTT	CAWSRDRLSTDTQYF
-	TRBV7-8	many	TRBJ1-5	TGTGCCAGCAGCCACGGGGGTTTTGGGCCCCAGCATTTT	CASSHGGFGPQHF
-	TRBV20-1	-	TRBJ2-2	TGCAGTGCTATGAAACAGACGAACACCGGGGAGCTGTTTTTT	CSAMKQTNTGELFF
TRBD1	TRBV29-1	many	TRBJ2-5	TGCAGCGTTGTGAGGGACAGGGAGTATGAGACCCAGTACTTC	CSVVRDREYETQYF
-	TRBV5-1	many	TRBJ2-3	TGCGCCAGCAGCTTGTACAGTCGGGAAGATACGCAGTATTTT	CASSLYSREDTQYF
TRBD2	TRBV12-3/TRBV12-4	many	TRBJ2-7	TGTGCCAGCAGTTTATGGGTAGCGGGAGGCCACGAGCAGTACTTC	CASSLWVAGGHEQYF
-	TRBV5-4	-	TRBJ2-3	TGTGCCAGCAGCTTGGGCAGGGAGGCGGATACGCAGTATTTT	CASSLGREADTQYF
TRBD1	TRBV6-2/TRBV6-3	-	TRBJ1-4	TGTGCCAGCAGTTCCGGGACAGCTAATGAAAAACTGTTTTTT	CASSSGTANEKLFF
-	TRBV20-1	many	TRBJ1-1	TGCAGTGCCACTACTATGGCCGCTGAAGCTTTCTTT	CSATTMAAEAFF
-	TRBV7-8	-	TRBJ2-1	TGTGCCAGCAGCGTCGCCAGGGTCAATGAGCAGTTCTTC	CASSVARVNEQFF
-	TRBV28	many	TRBJ2-1	TGTGCCAGCAGTCCCCCCCACTCCTACAATGAGCAGTTCTTC	CASSPPHSYNEQFF
-	TRBV29-1	many	TRBJ2-3	TGCAGCGTTGACCCGGGGGTCGGAGATACGCAGTATTTT	CSVDPGVGDTQYF
TRBD2	TRBV11-2	many	TRBJ2-5	TGTGCCAGCAGCTCCCGACTAGCGGATTCCCAAGAGACCCAGTACTTC	CASSSRLADSQETQYF